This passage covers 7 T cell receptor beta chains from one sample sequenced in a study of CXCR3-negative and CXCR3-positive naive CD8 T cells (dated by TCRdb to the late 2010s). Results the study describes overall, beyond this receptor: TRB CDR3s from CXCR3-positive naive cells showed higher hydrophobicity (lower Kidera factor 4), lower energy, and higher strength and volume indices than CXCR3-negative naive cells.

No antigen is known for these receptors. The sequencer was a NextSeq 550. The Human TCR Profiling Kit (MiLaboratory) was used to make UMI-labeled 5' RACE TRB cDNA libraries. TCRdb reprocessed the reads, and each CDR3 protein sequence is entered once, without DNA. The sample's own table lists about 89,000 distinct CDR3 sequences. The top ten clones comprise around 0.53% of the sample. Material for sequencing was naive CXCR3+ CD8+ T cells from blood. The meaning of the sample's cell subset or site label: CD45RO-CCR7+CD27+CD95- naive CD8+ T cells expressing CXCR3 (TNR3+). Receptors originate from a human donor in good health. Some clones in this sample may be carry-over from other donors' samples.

This CDR3 is CASSSPGQYNEQFF. This chain links TRBV7-8 with TRBJ2-1; checking the TCRdb D call of TRBD1 is not possible without DNA. CDR1 is SGHVS and CDR2 is FQNEAQ in the germline V gene. This CDR3 contains 14 residues.

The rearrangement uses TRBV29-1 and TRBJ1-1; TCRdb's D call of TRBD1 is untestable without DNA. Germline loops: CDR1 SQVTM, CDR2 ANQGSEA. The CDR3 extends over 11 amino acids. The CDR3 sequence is CSVEETNRSFF. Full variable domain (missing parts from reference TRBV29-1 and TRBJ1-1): SAVISQKPSRDICQRGTSLTIQCQVDSQVTMMFWYRQQPGQSLTLIATANQGSEATYESGFVIDKFPISRPNLTFSTLTVSNMSPEDSSIYLCSVEETNRSFFGQGTRLTVV.

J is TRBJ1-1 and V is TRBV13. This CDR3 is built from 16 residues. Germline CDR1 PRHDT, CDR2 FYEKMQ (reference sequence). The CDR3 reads CASSFRTAHLNTEAFF.

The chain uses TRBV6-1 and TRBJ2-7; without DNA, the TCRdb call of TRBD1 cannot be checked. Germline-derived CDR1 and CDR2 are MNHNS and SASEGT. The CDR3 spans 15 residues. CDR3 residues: CASTIRGSPPREQYF.

Here the CDR3 reads CSVEKVLAGRQETQYF. The chain carries TRBV29-1 and TRBJ2-5; checking the TCRdb D call of TRBD1 is not possible without DNA. Germline V gene data show CDR1 as SQVTM and CDR2 as ANQGSEA. There are 16 residues in the CDR3.

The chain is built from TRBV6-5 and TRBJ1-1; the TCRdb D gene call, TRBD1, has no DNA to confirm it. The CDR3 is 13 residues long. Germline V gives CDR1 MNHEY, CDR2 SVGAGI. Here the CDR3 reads CASSYGQGNEAFF.

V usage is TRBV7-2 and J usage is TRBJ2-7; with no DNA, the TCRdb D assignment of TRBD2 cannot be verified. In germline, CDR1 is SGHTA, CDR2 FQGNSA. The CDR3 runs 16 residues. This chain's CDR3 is CASSPRTSGGSYEQYF.